This TCR beta chain was found in a study of cytomegalovirus exposure and HLA in healthy donors. The PCR made use of 60 Vbeta and 13 Jbeta primers. Sequencing used immunoSEQ multiplex PCR; TCRdb keeps in-frame clones, though not all of them. Found here are around 140,000 clones, around 65% of them singletons; the top ten hold around 1.9%. Germline values: CDR1 SEHNR, CDR2 FQNEAQ (reference sequence). Trimming stripped 2 bases from V and 3 bases from J, with 10 bases between. The CDR3 spans 14 residues. This clone was found a few times. The TCR sequence derives from a male donor in good health and CMV-seronegative. The chain links TRBV7-9 to TRBJ2-5; D is possibly TRBD1 (6 bases). Sequenced: PBMCs. CDR3 residues: CASSLSGVKETQYF. Here the CDR3 DNA reads TGTGCCAGCAGCTTATCAGGGGTAAAAGAGACCCAGTACTTC.